The clone carrying this TCR beta chain has a count of ten or more. Antigen unknown. This beta chain is an unintended read in a library built for alpha chains; its size means little. As to time point: sample taken at primary tumor resection. Unsorted whole RNA from tumor, nontumor lung or frozen PBMC underwent sequencing. This specimen belongs to a study of spatial heterogeneity in lung cancer. The wider study: A T cell module score from matched bulk RNA-seq correlated strongly with TCR transcript counts in tumor regions.

General observations from the study: The number of expanded tumor alpha and beta chains correlated with mutation number.

TCR cDNA molecules each carried a unique molecular identifier. TCRdb recomputed calls from the 5' RACE reads with MiXCR, one row per CDR3 protein. Seen here are some 10,000 distinct CDR3 sequences, more than 4.5% observed once, and the top ten hold 9.5% to 15%. The V end was cut by 3 bases, the J end by 1 base, with 4 bases between. CDR1 and CDR2 (germline): LGHDT, YNNKEL (reference sequence). The CDR3 spans 13 residues. The J gene is TRBJ1-5, the V gene TRBV3-1; D remains unclear. This clonotype was sampled from a male donor with early-stage non-small cell lung cancer. Sequenced here: lung tumor tissue, sampled at surgery. The CDR3 sequence is CASSHSSNQPQHF. The CDR3 DNA reads as TGTGCCAGCAGCCATTCCAGCAATCAGCCCCAGCATTTT.